This is a list of T cell receptor beta chains from one sample in a study of cytomegalovirus exposure and HLA in healthy donors. TCRdb keeps only in-frame clones here, not all; method: immunoSEQ multiplex PCR. The data contain 200,000 to 250,000 clones, about 80% of them singletons. Sample: PBMCs. The source is a girl between 5 and 17 years old in good health and CMV-seronegative. Each CDR3 is given with its conserved first and last residue. Fields, in order: V gene, J gene, CDR3 protein.

TRBV4-2	TRBJ1-1	CASSRWGEPGNTEAFF
TRBV6-6	TRBJ1-1	CASSYSRVGAFF
TRBV10-3	TRBJ2-7	CAISDVRQGASYEQYF
TRBV29-1	TRBJ2-1	CSVEDLAGGLNEQFF
TRBV5-1	TRBJ1-5	CASSLGGEEPQHF
TRBV18	TRBJ2-7	CASSPGQLYEQYF
TRBV2	TRBJ1-1	CASSTLASTEGTEAFF
TRBV28	TRBJ1-2	CASSLQPGRRPWTYTF
TRBV28	TRBJ2-2	CASIFSGSGGGELFF
TRBV29-1	TRBJ2-5	CSVDRGYQETQYF
TRBV20-1	TRBJ2-1	CSPSSYNEQFF
TRBV5-3	TRBJ1-2	CARTDHVEGKGLIIGYTF
TRBV5-1	TRBJ2-3	CASTRQVRTDTQYF
TRBV5-1	TRBJ2-7	CASSLGGNYEQYF
TRBV9	TRBJ1-2	CASSVARYGYTF
TRBV28	TRBJ2-5	CASSSPGTQYF
TRBV7-2	TRBJ1-4	CASSARQGSNEKLFF
TRBV10-3	TRBJ2-5	CAISEGSGTPLTQYF
TRBV6-6	TRBJ1-1	CASRAEGSAEAFF
TRBV4-2	TRBJ1-5	CASQTGTGENQPQHF
TRBV6-5	TRBJ1-1	CASSRQGYDEAFF
TRBV9	TRBJ2-6	CASSARDRVSSGANVLTF
TRBV6-5	TRBJ1-1	CASSYRDRGSTEAFF
TRBV4-1	TRBJ1-3	CASSRIPGTGGIGDTIYF
TRBV6-5	TRBJ1-1	CASSSGVSTEAFF
TRBV27	TRBJ2-7	CASSFTGNYEQYF
TRBV7-2	TRBJ2-5	CASSIPDGLSAETQYF
TRBV7-9	TRBJ1-6	CASSFGERNSPLHF
TRBV27	TRBJ2-3	CASGSPGTSGGDTQYF
TRBV27	TRBJ2-7	CASSGVAGPPYEQYF
TRBV25-1	TRBJ2-3	CASTPSQTRDTQYF
TRBV2	TRBJ1-5	CASSEGQGQPQHF
TRBV5-1	TRBJ1-2	CASSLVGQGSSYGYTF
TRBV28	TRBJ2-7	CASSLSSYEQYF
TRBV14	TRBJ1-3	CASSQWGQGAGNTIYF
TRBV6-1	TRBJ1-1	CASSEAGGNTEAFF
TRBV9	TRBJ1-1	CASSTQGKTEAFF
TRBV7-3	TRBJ2-2	CASSQKPGTGELFF
TRBV9	TRBJ2-1	CASSQGTSGTHGPYNEQFF
TRBV7-2	TRBJ2-7	CASSLGAGSYEQYF
TRBV18	TRBJ2-7	CASSPPTRIDEQYF
TRBV7-2	TRBJ2-7	CASSLALVGSYEQYF
TRBV25-1	TRBJ2-1	CASSERAAEQFF
TRBV7-9	TRBJ2-1	CASTGDHNEQFF
TRBV11-2	TRBJ1-3	CASSLVGRPGRNSGNTIYF
TRBV6-5	TRBJ2-4	CASSYSPRGNKNIQYF
TRBV28	TRBJ1-5	CASSKTSYQSRSNQPQHF
TRBV10-1	TRBJ2-5	CASRIGTGGRAQYF
TRBV6-5	TRBJ2-7	CASSRQGAYYEQYF
TRBV28	TRBJ2-3	CASRHPGLAVPTDTQYF
TRBV5-8	TRBJ2-5	CASSLSGGTSAGGKETQYF
TRBV30	TRBJ2-5	CAWSVRGRETQYF